The 3 T cell receptor beta chains below were found in one sample sequenced in a study of cytomegalovirus exposure and HLA in healthy donors. The study ran its PCR with 60 Vbeta and 13 Jbeta primers. Using immunoSEQ multiplex PCR, the repertoire was profiled, and TCRdb retains in-frame clones only, with some absent. The table lists fewer than 80,000 clones, under 85% of them singletons. Material: PBMCs. These receptors came from a woman aged 60-70 years in good health and CMV-seropositive.

This clone has just one count. This chain uses TRBV14 with TRBJ2-5; 7 bases fit TRBD1. The germline gives CDR1 SGHDN, CDR2 FVKESK. V shed 1 base, J shed 5 bases, and the junction held 4 bases outside the gene matches. The CDR3 is made up of 14 amino acids. As DNA, the CDR3 is TGTGCCAGCAGCCAAGCAAGGGGGCGTGAGACCCAGTACTTC. Amino acids: CASSQARGRETQYF.

This chain links TRBV30 with TRBJ2-5; 8 bases match TRBD1. Germline V gene sequence: CDR1 GTSNPN, CDR2 SVGIG (reference sequence). The V gene end was trimmed by 2 bases and the J gene end by 10 bases; junction bases not matched to a gene: 9. The CDR3 runs 13 residues. CDR3 in amino acids: CAWSPGDRMIQYF. CDR3 coding DNA: TGTGCCTGGAGTCCGGGGGACAGGATGATCCAGTACTTC.

This chain links TRBV5-6 with TRBJ2-2; no clear D. The CDR3 loop spans 13 amino acids. V lost 5 bases and J lost 4, with 9 bases in between. From germline, CDR1 is SGHDT and CDR2 YYEEEE. CDR3 nucleotide sequence: TGTGCCAGCAGAAACACCCTCACCGGGGAGCTGTTTTTT. This gives the protein CASRNTLTGELFF. Combining the CDR3 with reference TRBV5-6 and TRBJ2-2 gives the whole variable domain DAGVTQSPTHLIKTRGQQVTLRCSPKSGHDTVSWYQQALGQGPQFIFQYYEEEERQRGNFPDRFSGHQFPNYSSELNVNALLLGDSALYLCASRNTLTGELFFGEGSRLTVL.